This TCR beta chain was sequenced in a study of spatial heterogeneity in lung cancer. Study-wide context: A consistent excess of beta-chain over alpha-chain sequences was detected. The study observed each unique TCR and UMI combination more than ten times on average in raw reads.

TCR cDNA molecules were tagged individually, and each one carried a unique molecular identifier. MiXCR, run by TCRdb on the 5' RACE reads, gives a single entry per CDR3 protein. This repertoire shows fewer than 3,000 distinct CDR3 sequences, 5.5% to 8% found once; its top ten account for 15% to 20%. This clonotype was counted at least ten times. The CDR3 is 17 residues long. Trimming removed 0 bases from V and 5 bases from J, with 17 bases in between. Regarding time point: sample taken at primary tumor resection. Frozen PBMC, nontumor lung or tumor provided whole RNA, which was sequenced unsorted. This clonotype originated in a male donor with early-stage non-small cell lung cancer. V is TRBV12-3 or TRBV12-4 and J is TRBJ2-1; D unresolved. Sample: normal lung tissue next to the tumor, taken at surgery. CDR3 sequence reads: CASSLASRVRANNEQFF. The CDR3 region has the DNA TGTGCCAGCAGTTTAGCCTCCCGTGTTCGGGCTAACAATGAGCAGTTCTTC.